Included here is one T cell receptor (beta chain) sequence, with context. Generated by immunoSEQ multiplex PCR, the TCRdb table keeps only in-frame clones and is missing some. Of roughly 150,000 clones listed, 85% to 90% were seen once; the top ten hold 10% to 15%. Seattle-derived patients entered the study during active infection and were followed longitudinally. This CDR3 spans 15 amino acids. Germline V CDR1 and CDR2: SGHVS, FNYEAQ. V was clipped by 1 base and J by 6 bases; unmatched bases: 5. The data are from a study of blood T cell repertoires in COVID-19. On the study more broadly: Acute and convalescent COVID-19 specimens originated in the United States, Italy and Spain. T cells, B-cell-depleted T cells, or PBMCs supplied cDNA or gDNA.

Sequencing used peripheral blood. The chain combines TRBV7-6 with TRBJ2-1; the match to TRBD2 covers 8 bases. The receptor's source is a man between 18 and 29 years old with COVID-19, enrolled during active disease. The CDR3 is CASSLGPGGVNEQFF. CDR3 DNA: TGTGCCAGCAGCTTAGGACCGGGAGGGGTCAATGAGCAGTTCTTC.